Shown below are 24 T cell receptor beta chains from a single sample sequenced in a study of cytomegalovirus exposure and HLA in healthy donors. The PCR was carried out with 60 Vbeta primers and 13 Jbeta primers. Sequenced by immunoSEQ multiplex PCR; TCRdb stores in-frame clones only, minus some. The data show around 150,000 clones, just under 90% seen once. Sequenced input: PBMCs. All receptors derive from a woman aged 25-40 years in good health and CMV-seronegative.

The chain's CDR3 is CASRPLANEQFF. CDR3 DNA sequence: TGTGCCAGCAGACCTCTAGCCAATGAGCAGTTCTTC. V usage is TRBV2 and J usage is TRBJ2-1; possibly TRBD2 for D (5 bases). The V gene's germline CDR1 is SNHLY and CDR2 FYNNEI. The CDR3 covers 12 residues. Trimming stripped 6 bases from V and 6 bases from J, with 9 bases between.

The chain carries TRBV5-6 and TRBJ2-3, with TRBD1 identical over 7 bases. Germline V lookup: CDR1 SGHDT, CDR2 YYEEEE. The J segment lost 0 bases and the V segment lost 4 bases, leaving 11 bases of the junction unmatched. This CDR3 spans 17 amino acids. CDR3 residues: CASSVRDRTSSTDTQYF. The CDR3 DNA reads TGTGCCAGCAGCGTCCGGGACAGAACCTCTAGCACAGATACGCAGTATTTT.

The chain has TRBV19 and TRBJ2-5; 12 bases match TRBD2. The germline V gene encodes CDR1 LNHDA and CDR2 SQIVND (reference sequence). J gave up 3 bases and V 5 bases, and 4 bases lay outside the gene matches. CDR3 size: 15 residues. The CDR3 bases are TGTGCCAGTAGTCCCTGGACTAGCGGGAAAGAGACCCAGTACTTC. Its protein product is CASSPWTSGKETQYF.

The gene calls are TRBV4-1 and TRBJ2-1, with 13 bases lining up with TRBD2. The germline gives CDR1 MGHRA, CDR2 YSYEKL. V shed 4 bases, J shed 6 bases, and the junction held 6 bases outside the gene matches. This CDR3 has 16 amino acids. The CDR3 loop is CASSPQTSGRANEQFF. The CDR3 DNA follows: TGCGCCAGCAGCCCCCAAACTAGCGGGAGGGCCAATGAGCAGTTCTTC.

CDR3 amino acids: CASKSGSGITEKLFF. The CDR3 nucleotides read TGTGCCAGCAAGAGTGGTTCGGGGATTACGGAAAAACTGTTTTTT. This chain links TRBV2 with TRBJ1-4; D unclear. The CDR3 consists of 15 residues. Germline V lookup: CDR1 SNHLY, CDR2 FYNNEI. V was shortened by 7 bases and J by 8 bases, with 20 bases between the two germline ends.

The chain recombines TRBV10-3 with TRBJ2-3, with 15 bases matching TRBD2. The CDR3 extends over 19 amino acids. After removal of 3 bases from V and 4 bases from J, the junction contained 11 bases not matched to a gene. Germline V gene lookup returns CDR1 ENHRY and CDR2 SYGVKD. For the CDR3, the DNA is TGTGCCATCAGTGACCCTTCCCGGACTAGCGGGAGGGTTTCAGATACGCAGTATTTT. It codes for CAISDPSRTSGRVSDTQYF.

The V and J genes are TRBV7-2 and TRBJ2-7; 9 bases agree with TRBD2. The germline CDR1 and CDR2 sequences are SGHTA and FQGNSA. The CDR3 has 16 amino acids. The ends lost 2 bases at V and 4 bases at J; junction bases unmatched: 9. The CDR3 loop is CASSLNRAGGPYEQYF. In nucleotides, the CDR3 is TGTGCCAGCAGCTTAAACCGGGCGGGAGGGCCGTACGAGCAGTACTTC.

The rearrangement joins TRBV5-1 to TRBJ1-1, with 8 bases lining up with TRBD1. The CDR3 covers 17 residues. V was pared by 0 bases and J by 5 bases, with 12 bases of the junction left unmatched. Germline V lookup: CDR1 SGHRS, CDR2 YFSETQ. The CDR3 bases are TGCGCCAGCAGCTTGGAAGCGTCGGACCGGGACAGGACTGAAGCTTTCTTT. Protein product: CASSLEASDRDRTEAFF.

V is TRBV12-5 and J is TRBJ1-2; TRBD1 matches at 8 bases. The CDR3 is made up of 17 amino acids. V was pared by 0 bases and J by 1 base, with 7 bases of the junction left unmatched. The germline CDR1 and CDR2 sequences are LGHNT and FRNRAP. The CDR3 DNA reads as TGTGCTAGTGGTTTGGTCCAACCTGGGACAGGTAACTATGGCTACACCTTC. Translated: CASGLVQPGTGNYGYTF.

The chain links TRBV5-1 to TRBJ1-2, with 10 bases matching TRBD1. The CDR3 is 18 amino acids. The germline V gene has CDR1 SGHRS and CDR2 YFSETQ. The V gene end was trimmed by 0 bases and the J gene end by 4 bases; junction bases not matched to a gene: 12. This CDR3 is CASSLAPETGGQGYGYTF. DNA for the CDR3: TGCGCCAGCAGCTTGGCCCCCGAGACAGGGGGCCAAGGCTATGGCTACACCTTC.

V is TRBV29-1 and J is TRBJ2-2, with a weak D call TRBD1 (5 bases). Germline V lookup: CDR1 SQVTM, CDR2 ANQGSEA. This CDR3 region has 16 residues. The V end lost 0 bases, the J end lost 5 bases, and 16 bases lay between the germline ends. This CDR3 is CSVEDAREGWTGELFF. The CDR3 region has the DNA TGCAGCGTTGAAGATGCCAGGGAAGGGTGGACCGGGGAGCTGTTTTTT.

The rearrangement joins TRBV7-9 to TRBJ2-3; 11 bases agree with TRBD2. CDR3 length equals 16 residues. Germline CDR1 reads SEHNR; CDR2 reads FQNEAQ (reference sequence). The junction had 4 bases not matched to a gene; V was cut back by 5 bases and J by 0 bases. Here the CDR3 DNA reads TGTGCCAGCAGCCCGGGACTAGCGGATAGCACAGATACGCAGTATTTT. This translates into CASSPGLADSTDTQYF. The full variable domain, its missing parts supplied by reference TRBV7-9 and TRBJ2-3, is DTGVSQNPRHKITKRGQNVTFRCDPISEHNRLYWYRQTLGQGPEFLTYFQNEAQLEKSRLLSDRFSAERPKGSFSTLEIQRTEQGDSAMYLCASSPGLADSTDTQYFGPGTRLTVL.

This chain uses TRBV6-6 with TRBJ2-7, with a possible D match to TRBD2 (6 bases). Germline V gene data show CDR1 as MNHNY and CDR2 as SVGAGI (reference sequence). The CDR3 runs to 13 residues. Trimming shortened V by 5 bases and J by 0 bases, and 8 bases separated the two germline ends. For the CDR3, the DNA is TGTGCCAGCAGTCTAGCGTTCTCCTACGAGCAGTACTTC. This gives the protein CASSLAFSYEQYF.

The V gene is TRBV9, the J gene TRBJ2-3; D is ambiguous. This CDR3 has 14 residues. Trimming pared 5 bases from V and 5 bases from J, leaving 15 bases between. Germline loops: CDR1 SGDLS, CDR2 YYNGEE. CDR3 region: CASSLSNARDTQYF. CDR3 nucleotides: TGTGCCAGCAGTCTTAGCAATGCGAGAGATACGCAGTATTTT.

Only a few counts were recorded for this clone. The chain links TRBV6-5 to TRBJ1-1, with 7 bases lining up with TRBD1. This CDR3 contains 12 residues. V shed 4 bases and J 7 bases; nucleotides not matched to a gene: 3. Germline CDR1 reads MNHEY; CDR2 reads SVGAGI. In DNA form, the CDR3 reads TGTGCCAGCAGTTCTCGACAGGGTGAAGCTTTCTTT. This encodes CASSSRQGEAFF.

The genes are TRBV18 and TRBJ1-1; TRBD1 might be the D (5 bases). The V end lost 5 bases, the J end lost 2 bases, and 15 bases lay between the germline ends. CDR1 is KGHSH, CDR2 LQKENI, per germline. The CDR3 totals 15 residues. As DNA, the CDR3 is TGTGCCAGCTCATCCTCGGCGGGGGGTAACACTGAAGCTTTCTTT. Protein: CASSSSAGGNTEAFF.

The chain employs TRBV5-6 and TRBJ2-6; D may be TRBD1 (5 bases). CDR1 is SGHDT, CDR2 YYEEEE, per germline. The CDR3 totals 14 residues. V was pared by 3 bases and J by 4 bases, with 8 bases between. The CDR3 DNA sequence: TGTGCCAGCAGCTCCACAGGAGGGGCCAACGTCCTGACTTTC. As protein: CASSSTGGANVLTF.

The chain couples TRBV28 to TRBJ2-1; no reliable D call. Trimming took off 4 bases at V and 2 bases at J, with 15 bases between the two ends. From germline, CDR1 is MDHEN and CDR2 SYDVKM. The CDR3 has 16 amino acids. The CDR3 sequence is CASSSTKRIPYNEQFF. In DNA, the CDR3 is TGTGCCAGCAGTTCTACCAAAAGAATCCCCTACAATGAGCAGTTCTTC. The full variable domain, rest sourced from reference TRBV28 and TRBJ2-1, is DVKVTQSSRYLVKRTGEKVFLECVQDMDHENMFWYRQDPGLGLRLIYFSYDVKMKEKGDIPEGYSVSREKKERFSLILESASTNQTSMYLCASSSTKRIPYNEQFFGPGTRLTVL.

The chain uses TRBV10-3 and TRBJ2-7; 8 bases are a match to TRBD1. Unmatched junction bases numbered 2, after V lost 7 bases and J lost 0 bases. Germline CDR1 reads ENHRY; CDR2 reads SYGVKD. This CDR3 is built from 13 residues. This CDR3 is CAIKGTGSYEQYF. The CDR3 DNA sequence: TGTGCCATCAAGGGGACAGGCTCCTACGAGCAGTACTTC.

This chain connects TRBV28 to TRBJ2-7; 8 bases fit TRBD1. The CDR3 is 13 amino acids. The ends lost 6 bases at V and 0 bases at J; junction bases unmatched: 1. The V gene's germline CDR1 is MDHEN and CDR2 SYDVKM. The CDR3 DNA reads TGTGCCAGCAGAGACAGGGGCTCCTACGAGCAGTACTTC. This encodes CASRDRGSYEQYF.

V gene TRBV9 combines with J gene TRBJ2-6, with 9 bases lining up with TRBD2. This CDR3 comprises 15 residues. Germline V gene sequence: CDR1 SGDLS, CDR2 YYNGEE. Trimming at V came to 6 bases and at J to 0 bases, leaving 1 base not matched to a gene. CDR3 sequence: CASKRGDSGANVLTF. In nucleotides, the CDR3 is TGTGCCAGCAAGCGGGGGGACTCTGGGGCCAACGTCCTGACTTTC.

The chain links TRBV5-6 to TRBJ1-1, with 10 bases matching TRBD1. This CDR3 spans 15 amino acids. Germline assignment: CDR1 SGHDT and CDR2 YYEEEE. V lost 0 bases to trimming and J lost 3 bases; unmatched junction nucleotides: 2. This CDR3 reads CASSLGDRGYTEAFF. The CDR3 DNA follows: TGTGCCAGCAGCTTGGGGGACAGGGGATACACTGAAGCTTTCTTT.

V usage is TRBV28 and J usage is TRBJ1-2; 8 nucleotides line up with TRBD1. After removal of 10 bases from V and 2 bases from J, the junction contained 6 bases not matched to a gene. The germline V gene has CDR1 MDHEN and CDR2 SYDVKM. This CDR3 comprises 13 residues. CDR3 protein: CATVTGDNYGYTF. The CDR3 coding sequence is TGTGCCACCGTGACAGGGGACAACTATGGCTACACCTTC.

The chain is built from TRBV5-4 and TRBJ2-1, with D possibly TRBD1 on 6 matching bases. This CDR3 has 13 amino acids. The V and J ends lost 4 bases and 10 bases respectively, with 15 bases between them. The germline V gene has CDR1 SGHNT and CDR2 YYREEE (reference sequence). CDR3 sequence (DNA): TGTGCCAGCAGCCAATCAGGGGTAGAGGAGCAGTTCTTC. It is translated as CASSQSGVEEQFF.